This T cell receptor beta chain was recorded in a study of regulatory T cells in long-lasting Graves disease (dated by TCRdb to the early 2020s). Background for the entire study: Newly diagnosed Graves' disease patients had taken antithyroid drugs for less than 3 months. Patients with persistent Graves' disease were compared with patients with newly diagnosed Graves' disease using TCR sequencing and RNA sequencing of peripheral blood. The study was registered as a clinical trial and conducted in China. A total of around 35 samples underwent TCR sequencing, from about 13 patients with persistent Graves' disease and 20 patients with newly diagnosed Graves' disease. Paper-wide results and their limitations: Peripheral blood alone was examined, since thyroid tissue, which constituted the primary lesion, could not be accessed. Only the TCR beta chain was sequenced and analyzed. Persistent patients shared more public clonotypes among themselves (around 3,000) than newly diagnosed patients did (approximately 970). Compared with newly diagnosed patients, persistent Graves' disease patients had lower TCR Shannon entropy and fewer highly expanded clones, which suggests clonal expansion. The small sample size was acknowledged by the authors as a limitation that may reduce accuracy.

Per the publication, the time point label means: newly diagnosed GD, antithyroid drugs for less than 3 months. For both TCR sequencing and RNA sequencing, RNA was extracted from PBMCs using TRIzol. The diagnosis of Graves' disease was made according to American Thyroid Association guidelines. The patients came from an endocrinology department in Xi'an, China. Each patient gave about 10 milliliters of peripheral blood, collected in an EDTA anticoagulant tube. PBMCs were isolated by Ficoll Paque Plus density gradient separation without further T cell sorting. RNA quality was checked with an Agilent 2100 Bioanalyzer and agarose gel, and concentration with a NanoDrop 2000. Receptors were amplified or captured by multiplex PCR. TCRdb records Illumina HiSeq 4000 as the sequencer. To build TCR beta libraries, CDR3 regions were amplified by Arm-PCR using iRepertoire HTBI primers. Before sequencing, the PCR products went through gel purification. Concerning the study's data processing: Gene usage analysis of CDR3 amino acid clonotypes relied on the approximately 68 TRBV and 12 to 15 TRBJ segments identified across samples. Filtered high-quality paired reads were merged into contigs using COPE and FqMerger. BLAST was used to align contigs to IMGT TRBV, TRBD and TRBJ reference genes, and CDR3 was defined according to IMGT. Clonotypes above 0.1% frequency were classified as highly expanded clones. Shannon entropy served as the measure of repertoire diversity, while the Gini coefficient captured V-J evenness. Clonotypes shared by more than one individual were considered public. TCRdb reanalyzed the raw reads on its own, using fastp at Q25 for trimming and MiXCR for clone calling, and kept in-frame beta chains. Each CDR3 protein appears once, grouped with its most common genes and DNA. The V and J calls follow TCRdb's processing rather than the paper's. This sample holds 350,000 to 500,000 distinct CDR3 sequences; 14% were observed only once. The ten largest account for approximately 17% of the sample.

This clonotype was picked up many times. It lacks a known antigen. No per-base quality is available; no much larger clone lies one base away. This sample also appeared in a second study, on T cells in Graves' hyperthyroidism and ophthalmopathy. As the second paper documents: A patient counted as having stable Graves' hyperthyroidism if no progression to ophthalmopathy occurred over 18 months of follow-up. Hyperthyroidism patients were aged 18 to 65 years and newly diagnosed, with disease duration of less than 2 months. Patients with uncontrolled infections, other autoimmune diseases, pregnancy or lactation were excluded. Diagnoses relied on clinical symptoms, serum thyroxine and TRAb, thyroid ultrasound and orbital computed tomography. A first-round RT-PCR of the TCR CDR3 used the HTBI primer set with the Qiagen OneStep RT-PCR kit. Most expanded thyroid clonotypes (frequency above 0.001) were also found in blood, which suggests that blood repertoires may mirror thyroid immune responses. A 13 V-J signature model separated ophthalmopathy from stable hyperthyroidism, with approximately 87% sensitivity and roughly 81% specificity in cross-validation and 80%/75% in testing. In validation, progression to ophthalmopathy was predicted by the model with nearly 71% sensitivity and 72.22% specificity, a median of approximately 6.5 months before onset. A discovery cohort of about 100 patients, 43 with Graves' ophthalmopathy and approximately 60 with stable Graves' hyperthyroidism, was used to find distinguishing TCR V-J signatures. An independent validation cohort of around 19 hyperthyroidism patients and approximately 17 patients who later progressed to ophthalmopathy tested prospective prediction of ophthalmopathy. The 80 to 100 discovery patients were randomly divided into training and test sets at a 7:3 ratio. In several Graves' hyperthyroidism patients, the study also compared T-cell repertoires from thyroid tissue with T-cell repertoires from blood. After blood sampling, hyperthyroidism patients were treated with methimazole at a starting dose of 30 mg daily, and ophthalmopathy patients were treated with high-dose intravenous methylprednisolone. Libraries were constructed in a second round of multiplex PCR, after which size selection and purification were carried out. Libraries were sequenced paired-end with 100 bp reads on an Illumina HiSeq2000. Raw data were processed with SOAPnuke, discarding reads with adapters, uncalled bases, mean Phred below 15, or no exact constant-primer or identifier match. High-quality paired reads were merged using COPE v1.2.5, and each unique nucleotide sequence was defined as a clonotype. MiTCR v1.1 was used to align the clonotypes against IMGT TRBV, TRBD and TRBJ reference segments. Only V-J combinations with frequency above 0.0001, covering 99% to 99.2% of repertoires, were analysed. A TCS score was defined as the ratio between F50 (clonal expansion) and ExV (chaos), using BLOSUM62-based TCRdist between CDR3 peptides within each V-J. Welch's t-statistics and random forest reduced around 520 V-J features to about 13, which were used in a naive Bayes classifier (R e1071). Sample size was not statistically predetermined, and blinding of investigators to group allocation was not performed. According to the paper, TCR Vbeta CDR3 sequencing was carried out on 135 peripheral blood samples, which came from approximately 41 ophthalmopathy, 75 to 80 hyperthyroidism and some 17 progressor patients.

The receptor comes from a woman in her forties or fifties with Graves disease. Donor details come from another sample of the same person, matched by shared clones. The material sequenced was peripheral blood mononuclear cells (PBMCs), taken at new diagnosis, from a patient treated with antithyroid drugs.

The nucleotide sequence reads TGTGCCAGCAGGACGGACGGATGGGGTCCAGATACGCAGTATTTT. Its protein product is CASRTDGWGPDTQYF. Recombination linked TRBV28 to TRBJ2-3; the D gene identity is not certain. The CDR3 goes from the cysteine to the phenylalanine over 15 residues. Left in the record is the CDR3 DNA by itself, 45 bases read in frame from the first base. The germline ends are 17 bases apart after V is trimmed by 6 bases and J by 4 bases. The germline V gene sets CDR1 to MDHEN and CDR2 to SYDVKM.